This entry features one T cell receptor (beta chain) sequence. Its target is unknown. Trimming took 6 bases from V and 6 from J, leaving 17 bases between them. Per the germline V gene, CDR1 is MDHEN and CDR2 is SYDVKM. The CDR3 extends over 15 amino acids. This specimen comes from a study of cytomegalovirus exposure and HLA in healthy donors. Overall study findings and caveats: The study listed roughly 160 cytomegalovirus-associated TCR beta chains. For most TCR beta V segments, an earlier analysis put the productive rate at about 87% or about 30% of the time. Most of the CMV-associated TCR beta chains (in a later analysis) appeared to be HLA-restricted.

With 60 Vbeta and 13 Jbeta primers, the PCR was carried out. The data were produced by immunoSEQ multiplex PCR, yet TCRdb's version contains in-frame clones alone and is incomplete. The data contain 110,000 to 150,000 clones, 55% to 85% of them singletons. Donors were nominally healthy when sampled, though unrecorded immune exposures were likely. The chain combines TRBV28 with TRBJ2-2; perhaps TRBD2 as D (7 bases). The source is a man between 35 and 55 years old in good health and CMV-seronegative. The specimen sequenced was PBMCs. The CDR3 sequence is CASSSGAGDAGELFF. The CDR3 DNA follows: TGTGCCAGCAGCTCGGGGGCGGGAGATGCCGGGGAGCTGTTTTTT.